This T cell receptor (beta chain) was profiled in a study of shared clonotypes between healthy human individuals. The wider study: Three plates each covered CD4 naive and memory; CD8 naive two, CD8 memory one. Study outcomes and limitations: The researchers took only blood, and tissue repertoires probably look different.

To note about this clone: The target antigen is unknown.

Losses at the gene ends were 2 bases for V and 11 bases for J; bases not matched to a gene: 7. Germline V gene data show CDR1 as MGHRA and CDR2 as YSYEKL. The CDR3 runs 13 residues. Recent vaccinations or acute infections were absent in the healthy HIV-negative adult donors. Each sample came from a Caucasian adult donor living in Nashville, Tennessee. Some clones are missing from TCRdb's copy, which holds only in-frame ones; the method was immunoSEQ multiplex PCR. This table has about a million clones, 60% to 80% appearing once. The clonotype comes from a young man in good health. Some clones in this sample may be carry-over from other donors' samples. What was sequenced was memory CD4+ T cells from PBMCs. Subset specified: CD45RA-negative fraction. V usage is TRBV4-1 and J usage is TRBJ1-1; TRBD1 matches 8 bases. As DNA, the CDR3 is TGCGCCAGCAGCCAACCGGGACAGGCGGTGGCTTTCTTT. Translating gives CASSQPGQAVAFF.